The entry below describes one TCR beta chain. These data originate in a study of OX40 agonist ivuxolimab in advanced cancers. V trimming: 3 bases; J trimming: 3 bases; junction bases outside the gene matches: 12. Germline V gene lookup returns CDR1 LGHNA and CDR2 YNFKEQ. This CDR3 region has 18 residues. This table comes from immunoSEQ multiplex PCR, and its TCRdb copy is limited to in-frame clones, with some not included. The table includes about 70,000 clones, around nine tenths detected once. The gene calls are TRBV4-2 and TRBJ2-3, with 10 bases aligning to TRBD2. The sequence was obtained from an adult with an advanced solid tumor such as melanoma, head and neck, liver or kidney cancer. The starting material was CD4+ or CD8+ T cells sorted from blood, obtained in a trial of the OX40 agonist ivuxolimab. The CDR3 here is CASSHWGLAGGETDTQYF. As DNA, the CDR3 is TGTGCCAGCAGCCACTGGGGTTTAGCGGGAGGAGAGACAGATACGCAGTATTTT.